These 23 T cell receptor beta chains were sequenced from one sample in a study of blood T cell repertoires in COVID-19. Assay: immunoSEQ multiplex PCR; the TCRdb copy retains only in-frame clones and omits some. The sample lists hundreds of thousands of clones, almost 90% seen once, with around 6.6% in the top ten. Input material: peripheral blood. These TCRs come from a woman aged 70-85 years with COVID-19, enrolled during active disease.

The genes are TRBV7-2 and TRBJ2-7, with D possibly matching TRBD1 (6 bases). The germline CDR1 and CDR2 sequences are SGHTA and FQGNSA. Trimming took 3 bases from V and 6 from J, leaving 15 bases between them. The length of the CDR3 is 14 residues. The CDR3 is CASSFSGVETEQYF. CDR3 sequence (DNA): TGTGCCAGCAGCTTCTCAGGGGTAGAGACCGAGCAGTACTTC.

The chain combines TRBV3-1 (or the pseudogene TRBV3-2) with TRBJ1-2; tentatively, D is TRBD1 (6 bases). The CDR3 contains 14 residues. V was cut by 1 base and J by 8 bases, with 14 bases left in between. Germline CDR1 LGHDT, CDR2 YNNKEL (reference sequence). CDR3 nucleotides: TGTGCCAGCAGCCAAGGAGACAGGATCGGGGGCTACACCTTC. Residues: CASSQGDRIGGYTF.

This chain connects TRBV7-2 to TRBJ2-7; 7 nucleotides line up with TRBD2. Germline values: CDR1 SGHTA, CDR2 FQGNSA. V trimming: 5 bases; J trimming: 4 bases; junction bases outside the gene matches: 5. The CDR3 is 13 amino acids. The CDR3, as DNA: TGTGCCAGCAGCCAGCGGGGAGGGTACGAGCAGTACTTC. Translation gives CASSQRGGYEQYF.

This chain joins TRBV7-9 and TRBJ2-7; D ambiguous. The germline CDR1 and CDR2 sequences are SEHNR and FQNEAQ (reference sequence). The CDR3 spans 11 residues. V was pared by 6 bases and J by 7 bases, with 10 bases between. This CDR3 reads CASSGAGEQYF. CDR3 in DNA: TGTGCCAGCAGTGGCGCCGGGGAGCAGTACTTC.

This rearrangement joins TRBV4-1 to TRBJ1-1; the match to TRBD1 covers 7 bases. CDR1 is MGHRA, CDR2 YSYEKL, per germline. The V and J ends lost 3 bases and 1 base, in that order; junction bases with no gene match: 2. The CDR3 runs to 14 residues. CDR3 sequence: CASSHRDRNTEAFF. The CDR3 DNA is TGCGCCAGCAGCCACCGGGACAGGAACACTGAAGCTTTCTTT.

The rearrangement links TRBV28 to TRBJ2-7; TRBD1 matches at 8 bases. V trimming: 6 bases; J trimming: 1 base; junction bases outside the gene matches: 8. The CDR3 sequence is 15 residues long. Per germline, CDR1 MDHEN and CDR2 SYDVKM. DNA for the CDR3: TGTGCCAGCAGACCCCGGACAGGGAGATCCTACGAGCAGTACTTC. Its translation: CASRPRTGRSYEQYF.

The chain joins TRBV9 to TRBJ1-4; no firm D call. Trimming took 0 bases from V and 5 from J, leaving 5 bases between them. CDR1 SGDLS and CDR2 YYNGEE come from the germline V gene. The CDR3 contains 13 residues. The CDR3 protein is CASSVGLNEKLFF. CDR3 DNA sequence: TGTGCCAGCAGCGTAGGTCTAAATGAAAAACTGTTTTTT. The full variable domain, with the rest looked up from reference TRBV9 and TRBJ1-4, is DSGVTQTPKHLITATGQRVTLRCSPRSGDLSVYWYQQSLDQGLQFLIQYYNGEERAKGNILERFSAQQFPDLHSELNLSSLELGDSALYFCASSVGLNEKLFFGSGTQLSVL.

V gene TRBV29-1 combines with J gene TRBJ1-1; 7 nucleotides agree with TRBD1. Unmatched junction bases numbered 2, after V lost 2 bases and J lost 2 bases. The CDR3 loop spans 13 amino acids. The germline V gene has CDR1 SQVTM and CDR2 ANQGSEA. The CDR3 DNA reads TGCAGCGTTGAACAGGGGGGAAACACTGAAGCTTTCTTT. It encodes CSVEQGGNTEAFF.

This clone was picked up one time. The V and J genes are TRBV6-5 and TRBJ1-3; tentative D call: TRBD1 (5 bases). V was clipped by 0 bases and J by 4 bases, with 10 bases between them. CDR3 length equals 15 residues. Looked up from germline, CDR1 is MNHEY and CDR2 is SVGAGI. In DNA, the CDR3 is TGTGCCAGCAGTTACTCCCCAGGGCCCGGAAACACCATATATTTT. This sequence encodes CASSYSPGPGNTIYF.

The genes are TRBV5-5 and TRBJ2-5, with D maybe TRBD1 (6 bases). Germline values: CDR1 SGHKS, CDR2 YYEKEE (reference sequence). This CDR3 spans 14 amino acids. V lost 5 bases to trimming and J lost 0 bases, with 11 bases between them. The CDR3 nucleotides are TGTGCCAGCAGTCAAACAGGGAACCAAGAGACCCAGTACTTC. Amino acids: CASSQTGNQETQYF.

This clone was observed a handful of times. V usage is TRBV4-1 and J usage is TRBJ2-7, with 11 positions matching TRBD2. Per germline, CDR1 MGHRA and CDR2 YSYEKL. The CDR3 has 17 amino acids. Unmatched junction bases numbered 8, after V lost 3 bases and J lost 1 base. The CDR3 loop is CASSHLLAGENSYEQYF. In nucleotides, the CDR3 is TGCGCCAGCAGCCATTTACTAGCGGGGGAGAATTCCTACGAGCAGTACTTC.

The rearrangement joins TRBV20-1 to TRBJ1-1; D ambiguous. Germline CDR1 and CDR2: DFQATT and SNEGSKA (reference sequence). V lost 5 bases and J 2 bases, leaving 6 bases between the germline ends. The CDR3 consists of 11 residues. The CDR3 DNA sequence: TGCAGTGCTGACACTAACACTGAAGCTTTCTTT. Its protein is CSADTNTEAFF.

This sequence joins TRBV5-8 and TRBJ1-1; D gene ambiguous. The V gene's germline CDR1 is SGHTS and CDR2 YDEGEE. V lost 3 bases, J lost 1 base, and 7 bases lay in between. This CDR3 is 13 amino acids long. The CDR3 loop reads CASSSVPNTEAFF. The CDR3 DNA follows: TGTGCCAGCAGCTCTGTCCCGAACACTGAAGCTTTCTTT.

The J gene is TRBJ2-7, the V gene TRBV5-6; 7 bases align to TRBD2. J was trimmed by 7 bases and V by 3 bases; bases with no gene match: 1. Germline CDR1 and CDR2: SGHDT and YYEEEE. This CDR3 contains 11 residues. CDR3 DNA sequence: TGTGCCAGCAGCTCGGGACTAGAGCAGTACTTC. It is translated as CASSSGLEQYF.

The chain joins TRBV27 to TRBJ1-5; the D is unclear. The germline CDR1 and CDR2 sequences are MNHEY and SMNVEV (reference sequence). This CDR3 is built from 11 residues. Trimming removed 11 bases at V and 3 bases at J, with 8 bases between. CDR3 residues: CASGVNQPQHF. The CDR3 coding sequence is TGTGCCTCCGGGGTCAATCAGCCCCAGCATTTT.

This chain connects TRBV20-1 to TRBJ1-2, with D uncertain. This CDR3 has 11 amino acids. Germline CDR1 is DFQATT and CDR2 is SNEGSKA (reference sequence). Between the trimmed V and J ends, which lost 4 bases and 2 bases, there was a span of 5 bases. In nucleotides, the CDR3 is TGCAGTGCTACTGCGAACTATGGCTACACCTTC. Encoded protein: CSATANYGYTF.

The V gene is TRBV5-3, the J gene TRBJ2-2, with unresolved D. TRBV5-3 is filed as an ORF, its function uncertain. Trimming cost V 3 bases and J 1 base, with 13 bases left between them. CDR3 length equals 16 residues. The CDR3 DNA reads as TGTGCCAGAAGCTCTTATGGGCCTAAGAACACCGGGGAGCTGTTTTTT. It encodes CARSSYGPKNTGELFF.

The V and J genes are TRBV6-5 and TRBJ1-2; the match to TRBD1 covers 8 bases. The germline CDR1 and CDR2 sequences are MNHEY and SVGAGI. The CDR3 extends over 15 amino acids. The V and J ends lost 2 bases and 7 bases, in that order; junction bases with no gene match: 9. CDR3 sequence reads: CASSYKGQGAVGYTF. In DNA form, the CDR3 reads TGTGCCAGCAGTTACAAGGGGCAGGGGGCGGTTGGCTACACCTTC.

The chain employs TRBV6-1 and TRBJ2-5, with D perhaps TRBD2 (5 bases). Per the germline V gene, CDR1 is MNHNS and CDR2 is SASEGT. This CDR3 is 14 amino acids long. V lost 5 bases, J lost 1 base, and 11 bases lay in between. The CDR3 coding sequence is TGTGCCAGCAGTCCCGGGAACAGCCAAGAGACCCAGTACTTC. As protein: CASSPGNSQETQYF.

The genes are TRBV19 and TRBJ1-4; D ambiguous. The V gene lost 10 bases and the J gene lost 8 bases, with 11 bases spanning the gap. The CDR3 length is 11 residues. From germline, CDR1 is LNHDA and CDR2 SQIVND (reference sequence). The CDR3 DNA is TGTGCCACTTCCGTTGGCGAAAAACTGTTTTTT. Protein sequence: CATSVGEKLFF.

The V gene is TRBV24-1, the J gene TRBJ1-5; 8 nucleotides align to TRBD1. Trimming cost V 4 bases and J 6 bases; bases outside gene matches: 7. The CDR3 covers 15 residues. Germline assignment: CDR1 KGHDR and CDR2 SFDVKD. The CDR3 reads CATSENNRGSQPQHF. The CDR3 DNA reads TGTGCCACCAGTGAGAACAACAGGGGGAGTCAGCCCCAGCATTTT.

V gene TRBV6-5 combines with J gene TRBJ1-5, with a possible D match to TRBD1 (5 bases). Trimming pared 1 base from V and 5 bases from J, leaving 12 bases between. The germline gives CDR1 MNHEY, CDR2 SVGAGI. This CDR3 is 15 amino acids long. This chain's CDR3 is CASSYFPTGDQPQHF. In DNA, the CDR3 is TGTGCCAGCAGTTACTTTCCCACAGGAGATCAGCCCCAGCATTTT.

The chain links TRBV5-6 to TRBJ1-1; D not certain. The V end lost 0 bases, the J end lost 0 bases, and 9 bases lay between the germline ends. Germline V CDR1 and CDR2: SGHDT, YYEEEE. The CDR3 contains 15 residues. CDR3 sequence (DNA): TGTGCCAGCAGCTTGGCCTTGACACTGAACACTGAAGCTTTCTTT. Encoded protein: CASSLALTLNTEAFF.